The rows below give T cell receptor beta chains drawn from one sample of a study of blood T cell repertoires in COVID-19. TCRdb keeps only in-frame clones here, not all; method: immunoSEQ multiplex PCR. The sample lists approximately 220,000 clones; 83% were seen once. Input material: PBMCs or T cells enriched from blood (not recorded which). The receptors come from a woman in her 50s who had been exposed to COVID-19. Each CDR3 is given with its conserved first and last residue.

CDR3 length,V gene,J gene,CDR3 protein
14,TRBV10-3,TRBJ2-3,CAIAARGATDTQYF
14,TRBV6-5,TRBJ1-1,CASSQHGADTEAFF
15,TRBV6-4,TRBJ2-3,CASSVLAGVSDTQYF
15,TRBV4-1,TRBJ2-3,CASSQGTGTTDTQYF
14,TRBV28,TRBJ1-1,CASREQGIYTEAFF
15,TRBV5-1,TRBJ1-6,CASSRGGENHSPLHF
13,TRBV2,TRBJ1-5,CASSVDREQPQHF
17,TRBV19,TRBJ1-4,CASSIFPPRAVGEKLFF
14,TRBV14,TRBJ2-7,CASSTPDRSYEQYF
14,TRBV7-2,TRBJ2-7,CASSLGSGSYEQYF
15,TRBV7-8,TRBJ1-1,CASSLRDRASTEAFF
14,TRBV28,TRBJ1-1,CASREQGTNTEAFF
13,TRBV5-1,TRBJ2-3,CASRGGVTDTQYF
16,TRBV7-3,TRBJ2-1,CASSSGTSGGSSEQFF
14,TRBV27,TRBJ1-1,CASSFRGRGTEAFF
13,TRBV7-9,TRBJ1-2,CASSLAEIHGYTF
14,TRBV7-8,TRBJ1-5,CASRLDRANQPQHF
14,TRBV7-9,TRBJ2-7,CASSFPGQGREQYF
15,TRBV3-1/TRBV3-2,TRBJ1-5,CASSPQWASNQPQHF
13,TRBV19,TRBJ1-5,CASSTVRYQPQHF
18,TRBV19,TRBJ2-2,CASSTIIRLPKNTGELFF
15,TRBV5-5,TRBJ1-2,CASSLEREPVRGYTF
14,TRBV28,TRBJ1-1,CASSSRGRNTEAFF
13,TRBV5-1,TRBJ1-1,CASTKGDGTEAFF
13,TRBV18,TRBJ2-2,CASTGTNGGELFF
15,TRBV7-6,TRBJ2-1,CASSARENSYNEQFF
13,TRBV5-5,TRBJ1-6,CASSLVGEFTLHF
14,TRBV5-5,TRBJ2-7,CASSPGQDRYEQYF
13,TRBV19,TRBJ1-5,CASSMAINQPQHF
17,TRBV3-1/TRBV3-2,TRBJ1-6,CASSQLSDSFYNSPLHF
13,TRBV19,TRBJ2-5,CASSRQGQETQYF
14,TRBV2,TRBJ2-7,CASSDGTGLDEQYF
16,TRBV3-1/TRBV3-2,TRBJ2-5,CASSPQYAGGKKTQYF
14,TRBV2,TRBJ2-4,CASHRTSGKNIQYF
11,TRBV2,TRBJ1-1,CASGREEGAFF
14,TRBV28,TRBJ1-1,CASSYRGPVTEAFF
16,TRBV13,TRBJ1-2,CASSLGPGQGTYGYTF
11,TRBV6-5,TRBJ1-1,CASSTVGEAFF
15,TRBV19,TRBJ2-4,CASSIQGQGINIQYF
16,TRBV4-1,TRBJ1-2,CASSQVGQGRNYGYTF
14,TRBV29-1,TRBJ1-2,CSVEKAADLAGYTF
14,TRBV10-3,TRBJ2-2,CAISGTGDTGELFF
13,TRBV5-4,TRBJ1-2,CASSQFQGHGYTF
14,TRBV11-1,TRBJ2-6,CASSRQPGANVLTF
14,TRBV30,TRBJ1-6,CAWSGGHHNSPLHF
12,TRBV5-1,TRBJ2-7,CASRDRNYEQYF
12,TRBV7-9,TRBJ1-2,CASSLIEGGYTF
17,TRBV4-1,TRBJ2-2,CASSQVRDILNTGELFF
14,TRBV6-1,TRBJ2-7,CASSEAESGYEQYF
14,TRBV19,TRBJ1-6,CASNPGQGRSPLHF
13,TRBV28,TRBJ1-6,CASSPQGASPLHF
12,TRBV6-5,TRBJ2-7,CASSGTGVEQYF
14,TRBV9,TRBJ2-1,CASSGASGYNEQFF
16,TRBV6-7,TRBJ2-7,CASSYPPLAGDYEQYF
13,TRBV5-6,TRBJ1-1,CASSLVGRAEAFF
16,TRBV7-2,TRBJ2-1,CASSPKGDGGYNEQFF
14,TRBV7-9,TRBJ1-1,CASSLGVGGTEAFF
14,TRBV18,TRBJ2-1,CASSPRAGGDEQFF
15,TRBV28,TRBJ1-1,CASSLYGTGNLIGFF